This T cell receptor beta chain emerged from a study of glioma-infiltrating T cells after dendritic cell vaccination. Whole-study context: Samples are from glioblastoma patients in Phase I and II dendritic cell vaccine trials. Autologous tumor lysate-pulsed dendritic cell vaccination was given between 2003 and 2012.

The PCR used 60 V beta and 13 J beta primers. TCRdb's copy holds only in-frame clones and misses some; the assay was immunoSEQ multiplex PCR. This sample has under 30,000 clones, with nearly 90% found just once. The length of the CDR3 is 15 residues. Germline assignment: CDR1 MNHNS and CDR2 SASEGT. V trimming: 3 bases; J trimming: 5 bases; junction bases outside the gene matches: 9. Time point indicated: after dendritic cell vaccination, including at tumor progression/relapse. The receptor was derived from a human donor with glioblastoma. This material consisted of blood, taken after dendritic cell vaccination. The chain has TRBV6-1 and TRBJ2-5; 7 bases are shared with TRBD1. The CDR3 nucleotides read TGTGCCAGCAGTGAGTTGGGACAGATTTTCGAGACCCAGTACTTC. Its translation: CASSELGQIFETQYF.